This T cell receptor (beta chain) was profiled in a study of T-cell reconstitution after alpha-beta-depleted transplantation in children. The library targeted TCRbeta and was prepared with unique molecular identifiers. A single record per CDR3 protein comes from TCRdb applying MiXCR to the PCR reads. Here the sample spans about 110,000 distinct CDR3 sequences, about a tenth being singletons. General observations from the study: About two months after transplant, alpha-beta T cells reportedly came from several hundred expanded graft clones.

In germline, CDR1 is SGHTS, CDR2 YDEGEE. CDR3 length: 14 residues. The V and J ends lost 4 bases and 4 bases respectively, with 14 bases between them. Of note for this clonotype: Its antigen is not known.

Material: PBMCs, obtained before TCRalphabeta/CD19-depleted stem cell transplant. The rearrangement joins TRBV5-8 to TRBJ1-2; perhaps TRBD1 as D (5 bases). This receptor was identified in a boy younger than 10 with acute lymphoblastic leukemia, due to receive a stem cell transplant. CDR3 protein: CASSAQQVPYGYTF. DNA for the CDR3: TGTGCCAGCAGCGCCCAACAGGTGCCCTATGGCTACACCTTC.